This T cell receptor (beta chain) was observed in a study of shared clonotypes between healthy human individuals. Study-level points and caveats: Among non-shared clonotypes, generation probabilities were lower than among those shared by all four donors. Several donors shared about 4.8% of their naive CD4 clonotypes. Sampling involved blood alone; tissue repertoires likely differ.

Data came from immunoSEQ multiplex PCR; TCRdb stores just in-frame clones and leaves some out. The sample has roughly 1,600,000 clones, just under 99% seen once. With respect to this clone: No antigen is known for it.

The study separated CD4+ cells into CD45RA+ naive and CD45RA-negative memory subsets. Trimming took off 2 bases at V and 3 bases at J, with 12 bases between the two ends. In germline, CDR1 is SGHTA, CDR2 FQGNSA. The CDR3 runs 15 residues. The gene calls are TRBV7-2 and TRBJ2-3; D assignment may be TRBD1 or TRBD2 (6 bases each). This TCR was recovered from a man aged 30 to 39 in good health. Sample: naive CD4+ T cells sorted from blood. Sample subset: CD45RA+ positively selected. The chain's CDR3 is CASSLIQGTTDTQYF. In nucleotides, the CDR3 is TGTGCCAGCAGCTTAATTCAGGGGACTACAGATACGCAGTATTTT. Using reference TRBV7-2 and TRBJ2-3 for the parts outside the CDR3, the full variable domain is GAGVSQSPSNKVTEKGKDVELRCDPISGHTALYWYRQSLGQGLEFLIYFQGNSAPDKSGLPSDRFSAERTGGSVSTLTIQRTQQEDSAVYLCASSLIQGTTDTQYFGPGTRLTVL.